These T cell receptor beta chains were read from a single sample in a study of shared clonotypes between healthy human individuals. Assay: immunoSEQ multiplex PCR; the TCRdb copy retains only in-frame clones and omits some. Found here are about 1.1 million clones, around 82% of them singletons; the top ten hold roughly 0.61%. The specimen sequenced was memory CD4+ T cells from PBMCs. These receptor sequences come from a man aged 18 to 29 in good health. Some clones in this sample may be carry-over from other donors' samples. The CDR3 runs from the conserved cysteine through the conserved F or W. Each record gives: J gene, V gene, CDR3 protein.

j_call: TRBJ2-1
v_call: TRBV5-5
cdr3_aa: CASSYGLAVSYNEQFF

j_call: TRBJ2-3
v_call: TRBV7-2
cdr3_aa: CASQAEFTDTQYF

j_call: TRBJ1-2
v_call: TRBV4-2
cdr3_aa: CASSRQAEGLYGYTF

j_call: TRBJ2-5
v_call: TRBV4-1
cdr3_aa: CASSQDLTPGAQTQYF

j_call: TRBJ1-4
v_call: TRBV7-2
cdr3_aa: CASSLNRSGRLFF

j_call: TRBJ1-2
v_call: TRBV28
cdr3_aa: CASEQGAYGYTF

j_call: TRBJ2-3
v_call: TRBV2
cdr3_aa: CASNPGGGRGTDTQYF

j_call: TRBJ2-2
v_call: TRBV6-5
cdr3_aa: CASSVTGGTGELFF

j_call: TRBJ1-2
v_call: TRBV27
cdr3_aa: CASGRLYGYTF

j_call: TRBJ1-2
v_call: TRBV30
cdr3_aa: CAWSPGMYGYTF

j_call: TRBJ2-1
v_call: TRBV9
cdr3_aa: CASSGGLAGVYNEQFF

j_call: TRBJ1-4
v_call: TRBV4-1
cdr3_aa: CASSPTRGILEKLFF

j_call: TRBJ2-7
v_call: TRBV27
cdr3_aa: CASSFARAGEQYF

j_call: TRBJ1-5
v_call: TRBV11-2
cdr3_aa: CASSLLGSNQPQHF

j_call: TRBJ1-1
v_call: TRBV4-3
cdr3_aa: CASSQSRGGGEAFF

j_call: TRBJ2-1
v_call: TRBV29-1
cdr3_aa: CSVVGLAGGRDEQFF

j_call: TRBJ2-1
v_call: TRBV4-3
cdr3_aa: CASSQQDRGTYNEQFF

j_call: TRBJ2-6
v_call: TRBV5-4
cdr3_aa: CASSHASGANVLTF

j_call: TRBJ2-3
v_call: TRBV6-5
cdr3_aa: CASSYSTGYADTQYF

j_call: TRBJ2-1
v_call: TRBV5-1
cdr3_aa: CASSLVDRDEQFF

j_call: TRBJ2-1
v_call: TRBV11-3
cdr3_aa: CASSLENNEQFF

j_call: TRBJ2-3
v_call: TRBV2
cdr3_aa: CASRPPGHLYTQYF